Below are 12 T cell receptor beta chains sequenced from a single sample in a study of T cells after yellow fever vaccination. TCRdb ran MiXCR on the 5' RACE reads and lists one entry per CDR3 protein. The table lists hundreds of thousands of distinct CDR3 sequences, 8.7% of them singletons. This material consisted of CD4+ T cells sorted from PBMCs, taken 5 days after the yellow fever booster vaccination. The receptors were sampled from a man between 18 and 29 years old who received the YFV17D yellow fever vaccine.

This clonotype came up a few times. The chain recombines TRBV7-3 with TRBJ1-1; TRBD1 might be the D (5 bases). CDR1 is SGHTA, CDR2 FQGTGA, per germline. Between the trimmed V and J ends, which lost 5 bases and 1 base, there was a span of 11 bases. CDR3 length: 14 residues. CDR3 loop: CASSPSGTNTEAFF. The CDR3 bases are TGTGCCAGCAGCCCCTCCGGGACGAACACTGAAGCTTTCTTT.

This clonotype was detected a few times. The CDR3 DNA is TGTGCCAGCAGCCAAGATCGTACAGACGGGGAGCTGTTTTTT. It translates to CASSQDRTDGELFF. This chain links TRBV4-2 with TRBJ2-2; no clear D gene. This CDR3 region has 14 residues. V was shortened by 0 bases and J by 7 bases, with 9 bases between the two germline ends. Germline values: CDR1 LGHNA, CDR2 YNFKEQ.

In this sample, this clonotype turned up many times. The chain combines TRBV7-9 with TRBJ2-5; TRBD2 matches at 7 bases. There are 14 residues in the CDR3. Germline V CDR1 and CDR2: SEHNR, FQNEAQ (reference sequence). The V segment lost 2 bases and the J segment 2 bases; nucleotides outside the gene matches: 2. CDR3 amino acids: CASSLFGGQETQYF. As DNA, the CDR3 is TGTGCCAGCAGCTTATTCGGGGGGCAAGAGACCCAGTACTTC.

Only one count was recorded for this clonotype. The chain is built from TRBV19 and TRBJ1-6; no clear D. Germline V gene data show CDR1 as LNHDA and CDR2 as SQIVND (reference sequence). The CDR3 is 18 residues long. The ends were cut back, 3 bases at V and 0 bases at J, with 15 bases in the middle. The chain's CDR3 is CASSMEDRSSSYNSPLHF. In nucleotides, the CDR3 is TGTGCCAGTAGTATGGAGGACCGTTCGAGCTCCTATAATTCACCCCTCCACTTT.

This clonotype has ten or more counts. The genes are TRBV7-9 and TRBJ1-1, with no clear D. The CDR3 runs to 14 residues. CDR1 and CDR2 from the germline V gene are SEHNR and FQNEAQ (reference sequence). V lost 5 bases, J lost 2 bases, and 12 bases lay in between. DNA of the CDR3: TGTGCCAGCAGCCTCGACGGGCATAACACTGAAGCTTTCTTT. This gives the protein CASSLDGHNTEAFF.

This clonotype was detected a few times. This chain links TRBV28 with TRBJ2-5, with D perhaps TRBD1 or TRBD2 (5 bases each). The CDR3 sequence is 18 residues long. From germline, CDR1 is MDHEN and CDR2 SYDVKM. Trimming cost V 5 bases and J 5 bases, with 27 bases left between them. The CDR3 is CASSPNWGARTPGETQYF. CDR3 bases: TGTGCCAGCAGTCCGAACTGGGGCGCTAGGACACCGGGGGAGACCCAGTACTTC.

The rearrangement links TRBV4-3 to TRBJ1-2; 8 nucleotides match TRBD1. Germline CDR1 reads LGHNA; CDR2 reads YSLEER. The CDR3 covers 13 residues. The junction had 6 bases not matched to a gene; V was cut back by 4 bases and J by 8 bases. Here the CDR3 reads CASSPGGLPGYTF. In DNA form, the CDR3 reads TGCGCCAGCAGCCCAGGGGGCCTCCCGGGCTACACCTTC.

This clonotype occurred a few times. V usage is TRBV6-2 or TRBV6-3 and J usage is TRBJ1-1; D remains ambiguous. This CDR3 has 11 amino acids. CDR1 is MNHEY and CDR2 is SVGEGT in the germline V gene. Trimming removed 4 bases at V and 4 bases at J, with 4 bases between. CDR3 DNA: TGTGCCAGCAGTTTGGCCACTGAAGCTTTCTTT. As protein: CASSLATEAFF.

This clonotype has more than one count but fewer than ten. The J gene is TRBJ1-5, the V gene TRBV6-2 or TRBV6-3; no reliable D call. The CDR3 has 15 residues. Germline-derived CDR1 and CDR2 are MNHEY and SVGEGT. V lost 6 bases to trimming and J lost 2 bases, with 14 bases between them. The CDR3 bases are TGTGCCAGCAGCCCGGACCAGGTCGGCAATCAGCCCCAGCATTTT. Translated: CASSPDQVGNQPQHF.

The table lists this clonotype with many counts. The V gene is TRBV5-1, the J gene TRBJ2-3; D is possibly TRBD1 (6 bases). CDR3 size: 15 residues. Between the trimmed V and J ends, which lost 0 bases and 2 bases, there was a span of 10 bases. Germline V gives CDR1 SGHRS, CDR2 YFSETQ. Here the CDR3 reads CASSLGTVFTDTQYF. CDR3 nucleotides: TGCGCCAGCAGCTTGGGGACAGTCTTCACAGATACGCAGTATTTT.

The V and J genes are TRBV4-3 and TRBJ2-7; D is unclear. The V gene's germline CDR1 is LGHNA and CDR2 YSLEER. The V end was cut by 0 bases, the J end by 2 bases, with 5 bases between. The CDR3 has 13 residues. The CDR3 is CASSQDPTYEQYF. Here the CDR3 DNA reads TGCGCCAGCAGCCAAGACCCGACCTACGAGCAGTACTTC.

This sequence joins TRBV4-3 and TRBJ1-6, with D uncertain. Germline values: CDR1 LGHNA, CDR2 YSLEER. With 0 bases removed from V and 11 bases from J, the gap between germline ends came to 14 bases. The CDR3 runs 15 residues. The CDR3 nucleotides are TGCGCCAGCAGCCAAGATCCTGTAGGGCGGACACCCCTCCACTTT. Translating gives CASSQDPVGRTPLHF.